A selection of T cell receptor beta chains follows, all from one sample in a study of response to subunit inactivated influenza vaccine. Each CDR3 protein gets one entry after TCRdb re-called the RT-PCR reads with MiXCR. Among about 780,000 distinct CDR3 sequences, about 18% were seen once, and the ten largest hold roughly 10%. The specimen was PBMCs from blood, collected around 5 days after vaccination. The receptors were gathered from a man in his fifties or sixties who received an inactivated influenza vaccine. The CDR3 runs from the conserved cysteine through the conserved F or W. D genes are given only for firm matches. Size tells how often a clone was seen (once, few, many) or the class of an expanded clone, and some rows leave it out.

j_gene: TRBJ2-1; v_gene: TRBV29-1; abundance: NA; d_gene: TRBD2; CDR3nt: TGCAGCGTTGCTCCGGGGGGGCCTAGTGAGCAGTTCTTC; CDR3aa: CSVAPGGPSEQFF
j_gene: TRBJ2-5; v_gene: TRBV7-2; abundance: once; d_gene: NA; CDR3nt: TGTGCCAGCAGCTCCTTAGGACGATCTGGCACCCAGTACTTC; CDR3aa: CASSSLGRSGTQYF
j_gene: TRBJ2-3; v_gene: TRBV4-2; abundance: NA; d_gene: NA; CDR3nt: TGTGCCAGCAGCCAAGGGTCCCAGGCCACCCACCGCACAGATACGCAGTATTTT; CDR3aa: CASSQGSQATHRTDTQYF
j_gene: TRBJ2-3; v_gene: TRBV7-9; abundance: many; d_gene: NA; CDR3nt: TGTGCCAGCAGCGAGAGCACAGATACGCAGTATTTT; CDR3aa: CASSESTDTQYF
j_gene: TRBJ1-2; v_gene: TRBV5-4; abundance: few; d_gene: NA; CDR3nt: TGTGCCAGCAACGCAGCCTCGGCCGGAGGCTACACCTTC; CDR3aa: CASNAASAGGYTF
j_gene: TRBJ2-7; v_gene: TRBV5-1; abundance: NA; d_gene: TRBD1; CDR3nt: TGCGCCAGCAGCTCCGGGACAGGGATAGAAGAGCAGTACTTC; CDR3aa: CASSSGTGIEEQYF
j_gene: TRBJ2-2; v_gene: TRBV10-3; abundance: few; d_gene: NA; CDR3nt: TGTGCCATCAGTGAGTCTACGGGTGTGGCCGGGGAGCTGTTTTTT; CDR3aa: CAISESTGVAGELFF
j_gene: TRBJ1-2; v_gene: TRBV29-1; abundance: NA; d_gene: TRBD1; CDR3nt: TGCAGCGGCGGGGAGGGACAGGGGACCTACACCTTC; CDR3aa: CSGGEGQGTYTF
j_gene: TRBJ2-1; v_gene: TRBV28; abundance: NA; d_gene: NA; CDR3nt: TGTGCCAGCAGGGCGGGACCGACCTACAATGAGCAGTTCTTC; CDR3aa: CASRAGPTYNEQFF
j_gene: TRBJ2-2; v_gene: TRBV12-3/TRBV12-4; abundance: NA; d_gene: NA; CDR3nt: TGTGCCAGCAGTTTTCAACGGAGGAACACCGGGGAGCTGTTTTTT; CDR3aa: CASSFQRRNTGELFF
j_gene: TRBJ1-1; v_gene: TRBV4-1; abundance: NA; d_gene: NA; CDR3nt: TGCGCCAGCAGCCAAGAGTACGGGGCGAACACTGAAGCTTTCTTT; CDR3aa: CASSQEYGANTEAFF
j_gene: TRBJ2-3; v_gene: TRBV4-3; abundance: NA; d_gene: TRBD1; CDR3nt: TGCGCCAGCAGCCATTGGGATGTGACAGGGGACACAGATACGCAGTATTTT; CDR3aa: CASSHWDVTGDTDTQYF
j_gene: TRBJ2-7; v_gene: TRBV5-1; abundance: many; d_gene: NA; CDR3nt: TGCGCCAGCAGCCGGGACATAGCCTACGAGCAGTACTTC; CDR3aa: CASSRDIAYEQYF
j_gene: TRBJ2-5; v_gene: TRBV6-5; abundance: few; d_gene: NA; CDR3nt: TGTGCCAGCAGTTACTCGGAGTCTTTGGGGTACCAAGAGACCCAGTACTTC; CDR3aa: CASSYSESLGYQETQYF
j_gene: TRBJ2-7; v_gene: TRBV12-3/TRBV12-4; abundance: many; d_gene: NA; CDR3nt: TGTGCCAGCAGTCCAGGGACTCTTGGGGCCTACGAGCAGTACTTC; CDR3aa: CASSPGTLGAYEQYF
j_gene: TRBJ2-3; v_gene: TRBV20-1; abundance: many; d_gene: NA; CDR3nt: TGCAGTGCCCCGATCAAGGAGGGCGTGACGCAGTATTTT; CDR3aa: CSAPIKEGVTQYF
j_gene: TRBJ1-2; v_gene: TRBV12-3/TRBV12-4; abundance: few; d_gene: NA; CDR3nt: TGTGCCAGCAGTTTAACCCCAAAGGCTGGCTACACCTTC; CDR3aa: CASSLTPKAGYTF
j_gene: TRBJ2-7; v_gene: TRBV20-1; abundance: few; d_gene: TRBD1; CDR3nt: TGCAGTGCCCCACTTCCGGGACAGTTCTACGAGCAGTACTTC; CDR3aa: CSAPLPGQFYEQYF
j_gene: TRBJ2-4; v_gene: TRBV20-1; abundance: NA; d_gene: NA; CDR3nt: TGCAGTGCTAGAGTGGGGGGGCGATTGGCCAAAAACATTCAGTACTTC; CDR3aa: CSARVGGRLAKNIQYF
j_gene: TRBJ1-5; v_gene: TRBV27; abundance: NA; d_gene: NA; CDR3nt: TGTGCCAGCCGGGGGGTTAGCAATCAGCCCCAGCATTTT; CDR3aa: CASRGVSNQPQHF
j_gene: TRBJ2-1; v_gene: TRBV29-1; abundance: many; d_gene: NA; CDR3nt: TGCAGCGTACCGGAGGACCCTCTGAGCTCCTACAATGAGCAGTTCTTC; CDR3aa: CSVPEDPLSSYNEQFF
j_gene: TRBJ1-4; v_gene: TRBV6-1; abundance: few; d_gene: NA; CDR3nt: TGTGCCAGCAGTGAACGTTATGGTAATGAAAAACTGTTTTTT; CDR3aa: CASSERYGNEKLFF
j_gene: TRBJ2-1; v_gene: TRBV10-3; abundance: many; d_gene: TRBD2; CDR3nt: TGTGCCATCAGTGAGGTGACTAGCGGGACCTACAATGAGCAGTTCTTC; CDR3aa: CAISEVTSGTYNEQFF
j_gene: TRBJ2-7; v_gene: TRBV29-1; abundance: many; d_gene: TRBD1; CDR3nt: TGCAGCGTTCTTAGACAGGGCACTTACGAGCAGTACTTC; CDR3aa: CSVLRQGTYEQYF
j_gene: TRBJ2-7; v_gene: TRBV10-2; abundance: NA; d_gene: NA; CDR3nt: TGCGCCAGCCTTGACCGGAGAACCTACGAGCAGTACTTC; CDR3aa: CASLDRRTYEQYF
j_gene: TRBJ2-1; v_gene: TRBV12-3/TRBV12-4; abundance: few; d_gene: NA; CDR3nt: TGTGCCAGCAGTACCCAGGCGATCTCCTACAATGAGCAGTTCTTC; CDR3aa: CASSTQAISYNEQFF
j_gene: TRBJ1-1; v_gene: TRBV12-5; abundance: few; d_gene: NA; CDR3nt: TGTGCTAGTGGCCTGGGCGTCACTGAAGCTTTCTTT; CDR3aa: CASGLGVTEAFF
j_gene: TRBJ2-7; v_gene: TRBV4-3; abundance: NA; d_gene: TRBD1; CDR3nt: TGCGCCAGCAGCCAGGGACAGGGAAGCTCCTACGAGCAGTACTTC; CDR3aa: CASSQGQGSSYEQYF
j_gene: TRBJ1-4; v_gene: TRBV6-1; abundance: NA; d_gene: NA; CDR3nt: TGTGCCAGCAGCCGCGCCGCTAATGAAAAACTGTTTTTT; CDR3aa: CASSRAANEKLFF
j_gene: TRBJ1-2; v_gene: TRBV28; abundance: NA; d_gene: NA; CDR3nt: TGTGCCAGCAGCTTGGTCCTTAAAGACTATGGCTACACCTTC; CDR3aa: CASSLVLKDYGYTF
j_gene: TRBJ2-6; v_gene: TRBV27; abundance: NA; d_gene: TRBD1; CDR3nt: TGTGCCAGCAGACAGGGGGCTTCTGGGGCCAACGTCCTGACTTTC; CDR3aa: CASRQGASGANVLTF
j_gene: TRBJ1-1; v_gene: TRBV12-3/TRBV12-4; abundance: NA; d_gene: TRBD1; CDR3nt: TGTGCCAGCAGTTCGACAGGGACTTCTGAAGCTTTCTTT; CDR3aa: CASSSTGTSEAFF
j_gene: TRBJ2-3; v_gene: TRBV10-1; abundance: many; d_gene: NA; CDR3nt: TGCGCCAGCAGTGAGTCTTTAAATGCGCAGTATTTT; CDR3aa: CASSESLNAQYF
j_gene: TRBJ2-3; v_gene: TRBV5-1; abundance: NA; d_gene: TRBD1; CDR3nt: TGCGCCAGCAGCAATAGGACAGGGGTGGCAGATACGCAGTATTTT; CDR3aa: CASSNRTGVADTQYF
j_gene: TRBJ2-1; v_gene: TRBV11-2; abundance: NA; d_gene: NA; CDR3nt: TGTGCCAGCAGCCGGGTTCGGGGGGCCACCTACAATGAGCAGTTCTTC; CDR3aa: CASSRVRGATYNEQFF
j_gene: TRBJ1-5; v_gene: TRBV20-1; abundance: few; d_gene: NA; CDR3nt: TGCAGTGCGCAAGGACCCAATCAGCCCCAGCATTTT; CDR3aa: CSAQGPNQPQHF
j_gene: TRBJ2-5; v_gene: TRBV12-3/TRBV12-4; abundance: NA; d_gene: TRBD1; CDR3nt: TGTGCCAGCAGATTGGACAGGGGGCAAGAGACCCAGTACTTC; CDR3aa: CASRLDRGQETQYF
j_gene: TRBJ2-7; v_gene: TRBV5-6; abundance: NA; d_gene: NA; CDR3nt: TGTGCCAGCAGCTTGGGGGACTTGGCTTACGAGCAGTACTTC; CDR3aa: CASSLGDLAYEQYF
j_gene: TRBJ1-3; v_gene: TRBV27; abundance: few; d_gene: NA; CDR3nt: TGTGCCAGCAGTCCCTCCCTGTGGGCTGGAAACACCATATATTTT; CDR3aa: CASSPSLWAGNTIYF
j_gene: TRBJ2-7; v_gene: TRBV28; abundance: few; d_gene: NA; CDR3nt: TGTGCCAGCACAAGGGGATCCTACGAGCAGTACTTC; CDR3aa: CASTRGSYEQYF
j_gene: TRBJ2-3; v_gene: TRBV5-1; abundance: many; d_gene: NA; CDR3nt: TGCGCCAGCAGCTTCAGCCTAGAAAATACGCAGTATTTT; CDR3aa: CASSFSLENTQYF
j_gene: TRBJ1-2; v_gene: TRBV24-1; abundance: few; d_gene: NA; CDR3nt: TGTGCCACCAGTGATACGGACAGTAAGGCCTATGGCTACACCTTC; CDR3aa: CATSDTDSKAYGYTF
j_gene: TRBJ2-5; v_gene: TRBV3-1; abundance: NA; d_gene: NA; CDR3nt: TGTGCCAGCAGCCAAGGGACGTATAAAGAGACCCAGTACTTC; CDR3aa: CASSQGTYKETQYF
j_gene: TRBJ1-4; v_gene: TRBV6-1; abundance: NA; d_gene: TRBD1; CDR3nt: TGTGCCAGCAGTCCGCCCAGGGGGTGGGCGAATCAAGAAAAACTGTTTTTT; CDR3aa: CASSPPRGWANQEKLFF
j_gene: TRBJ2-7; v_gene: TRBV15; abundance: few; d_gene: NA; CDR3nt: TGTGCCACCAGCAGAGGTGTCCTCTCCTACGAGCAGTACTTC; CDR3aa: CATSRGVLSYEQYF
j_gene: TRBJ2-7; v_gene: TRBV9; abundance: NA; d_gene: TRBD2; CDR3nt: TGTGCCAGCAGCGCCTCCGGGACTAGCGCTTCGGTGCAGTACTTC; CDR3aa: CASSASGTSASVQYF
j_gene: TRBJ1-2; v_gene: TRBV6-5; abundance: NA; d_gene: NA; CDR3nt: TGTGCCAGCAGTTACGTAGGCTCAGGCTACTATGGCTACACCTTC; CDR3aa: CASSYVGSGYYGYTF
j_gene: TRBJ2-3; v_gene: TRBV12-3/TRBV12-4; abundance: NA; d_gene: NA; CDR3nt: TGTGCCAGCAGTTGGGGGGGCGTAGACGTAGATACGCAGTATTTT; CDR3aa: CASSWGGVDVDTQYF
j_gene: TRBJ2-7; v_gene: TRBV7-9; abundance: few; d_gene: NA; CDR3nt: TGTGCCAGCAGCTTAGCATTGGGGGGACGGATGTACGAGCAGTACTTC; CDR3aa: CASSLALGGRMYEQYF
j_gene: TRBJ2-7; v_gene: TRBV7-2; abundance: few; d_gene: NA; CDR3nt: TGTGCCAGCAGCTTAGCTCCTAGAGGGTTCTACGAGCAGTACTTC; CDR3aa: CASSLAPRGFYEQYF
j_gene: TRBJ2-5; v_gene: TRBV7-2; abundance: few; d_gene: NA; CDR3nt: TGTGCCAGCAGCTTAGGTGGGCGGTTTCAAGAGACCCAGTACTTC; CDR3aa: CASSLGGRFQETQYF
j_gene: TRBJ2-5; v_gene: TRBV20-1; abundance: many; d_gene: NA; CDR3nt: TGCAGTGGCGTTGGGGGGAAAGAGACCCAGTACTTC; CDR3aa: CSGVGGKETQYF